This T cell receptor (beta chain) was recovered during a study of blood T cell repertoires in COVID-19. The data were produced by immunoSEQ multiplex PCR, yet TCRdb's version contains in-frame clones alone and is incomplete. The repertoire holds 95,000 to 100,000 clones, with 85% as singletons. Trimming left V 5 bases short and J 1 base short, with 11 bases between. This CDR3 contains 14 residues. Germline V gene lookup returns CDR1 MDHEN and CDR2 SYDVKM. As regards this clone: Other DNA sequences in this sample translate to the same CDR3.

Sequencing input: peripheral blood. The source is a woman in her 70s with active or convalescent COVID-19. The chain uses TRBV28 and TRBJ1-2, with a possible D match to TRBD1 (5 bases). The chain's CDR3 is CASSPPGGNYGYTF. In nucleotides, the CDR3 is TGTGCCAGCAGTCCCCCGGGGGGTAACTATGGCTACACCTTC.